The 10 T cell receptor beta chains listed next were all sequenced from one sample in a study of siplizumab effects on memory and regulatory T cells. Measured with immunoSEQ multiplex PCR; TCRdb has only the in-frame clones, and not every one. The sample has some 100,000 clones, about nine tenths seen once. The specimen sequenced was CD4+ T cells sorted from blood. These receptors came from a human donor in good health. Some clones in this sample may be carry-over from other donors' samples.

About this clone itself: The same CDR3 can be traced to other DNA sequences in this sample. CDR3 bases: TGTGCCAGCTCACCAACAGCTAGCAACTATGGCTACACCTTC. It translates to CASSPTASNYGYTF. The rearrangement uses TRBV18 and TRBJ1-2; the D is unclear. Germline V gene data show CDR1 as KGHSH and CDR2 as LQKENI. The CDR3 contains 14 residues. V was cut by 2 bases and J by 2 bases, with 9 bases left in between.

J is TRBJ2-7 and V is TRBV6-5, with a possible D match to TRBD1 (5 bases). This CDR3 is 12 amino acids long. The germline CDR1 and CDR2 sequences are MNHEY and SVGAGI. The V end was cut by 6 bases, the J end by 5 bases, with 11 bases between. The CDR3: CASSYKGNEQYF. The DNA of the CDR3 is TGTGCCAGCAGCTACAAGGGGAACGAGCAGTACTTC.

The chain couples TRBV29-1 to TRBJ1-2; D might be TRBD1 (5 bases). Trimming removed 3 bases from V and 4 bases from J, with 18 bases in between. The CDR3 runs to 15 residues. Germline-derived CDR1 and CDR2 are SQVTM and ANQGSEA. This chain's CDR3 is CSVDPGLPAGYGYTF. Written as DNA, the CDR3 is TGCAGCGTTGACCCGGGACTCCCGGCGGGCTATGGCTACACCTTC.

This chain connects TRBV9 to TRBJ1-2; maybe TRBD1 (6 bases). V was cut by 0 bases and J by 1 base, with 13 bases left in between. CDR1 is SGDLS and CDR2 is YYNGEE in the germline V gene. This CDR3 region has 16 residues. This CDR3 reads CASSVGMDRVNYGYTF. CDR3 bases: TGTGCCAGCAGCGTAGGGATGGACAGAGTTAACTATGGCTACACCTTC.

V is TRBV29-1 and J is TRBJ1-3; D gene uncertain. The V end was cut by 6 bases, the J end by 4 bases, with 10 bases between. The CDR3 runs 12 residues. Germline loops: CDR1 SQVTM, CDR2 ANQGSEA. The CDR3 sequence is CSVTSGGNTIYF. The CDR3 DNA reads TGCAGCGTCACCTCAGGCGGAAACACCATATATTTT.

The V call is TRBV29-1, the J call TRBJ1-2; 8 positions agree with TRBD1. This CDR3 is 14 amino acids long. V was clipped by 1 base and J by 2 bases; unmatched bases: 3. CDR1 and CDR2 from the germline V gene are SQVTM and ANQGSEA. CDR3 region: CSVEVGQGNYGYTF. The CDR3 region has the DNA TGCAGCGTTGAAGTAGGACAGGGCAACTATGGCTACACCTTC.

The chain has TRBV6-5 and TRBJ2-7, with D possibly matching TRBD1 (5 bases). Germline V gene sequence: CDR1 MNHEY, CDR2 SVGAGI. The CDR3 extends over 15 amino acids. Trimming removed 4 bases from V and 2 bases from J, with 15 bases in between. The CDR3: CASSSEYRLAYEQYF. The CDR3 DNA follows: TGTGCCAGCAGTTCAGAGTACAGGTTGGCCTACGAGCAGTACTTC.

The rearrangement uses TRBV11-2 and TRBJ2-5; 10 nucleotides line up with TRBD1. The ends lost 5 bases at V and 3 bases at J; junction bases unmatched: 3. Germline V gives CDR1 SGHAT, CDR2 FQNNGV. The length of the CDR3 is 14 residues. This CDR3 is CASSQTGGKETQYF. Written as DNA, the CDR3 is TGTGCCAGCAGCCAGACAGGGGGCAAAGAGACCCAGTACTTC.

This chain uses TRBV7-2 with TRBJ2-3; no reliable D call. Germline CDR1 reads SGHTA; CDR2 reads FQGNSA. The CDR3 is 16 residues long. Trimming took 1 base from V and 2 from J, leaving 13 bases between them. The CDR3 DNA sequence: TGTGCCAGCAGCTTAGTGAGTAATCGGGTCACAGATACGCAGTATTTT. It translates to CASSLVSNRVTDTQYF.

The rearrangement links TRBV13 to TRBJ2-1; TRBD1 matches 8 bases. CDR1 and CDR2 (germline): PRHDT, FYEKMQ (reference sequence). Trimming removed 5 bases from V and 7 bases from J; junction bases left unmatched: 7. The CDR3 extends over 14 amino acids. The CDR3 bases are TGTGCCAGCAGCAAACGGACAGGGTTGAATGAGCAGTTCTTC. This sequence encodes CASSKRTGLNEQFF.